The TCR beta chain described here comes from a study of regulatory T cells in long-lasting Graves disease. According to the study, TCR beta libraries were built with iRepertoire HTBI primers and CDR3-region Arm-PCR. TCRdb itself ran the multiplex PCR reads through MiXCR, one entry per CDR3 protein. This sample has hundreds of thousands of distinct CDR3 sequences, with 20% to 25% found just once. Time point indicated: persistent/refractory GD, antithyroid drugs over 5 years with positive TRAb. Isolated PBMC RNA provided the starting material for the TCR library. Sequences were derived from peripheral blood mononuclear cells (PBMCs), sampled when the disease was refractory, from a patient treated with antithyroid drugs. This TCR came from a female donor with Graves disease.

CDR3 coding DNA: TGTGCCAGTAGTAACCGTATCTCCTACGAGCAGTACTTC. It specifies CASSNRISYEQYF. The V gene is TRBV19, the J gene TRBJ2-7; D gene uncertain. Germline CDR1 reads LNHDA; CDR2 reads SQIVND (reference sequence). The length of the CDR3 is 13 residues. V was pared by 4 bases and J by 0 bases, with 7 bases between.